A single sample gave rise to the 4 T cell receptor beta chains below, sequenced in a study of T cell changes during pregnancy in multiple sclerosis. Assay: immunoSEQ multiplex PCR; the TCRdb copy retains only in-frame clones and omits some. The table lists around 130,000 clones, approximately 93% of them singletons, with 6.2% in the top ten. The specimen was peripheral blood, collected before pregnancy. All receptors derive from a female donor with multiple sclerosis, enrolled in a pregnancy study.

The rearrangement uses TRBV28 and TRBJ2-7; a weak D match, TRBD2 (7 bases). CDR3 length: 14 residues. Trimming pared 2 bases from V and 3 bases from J, leaving 11 bases between. Germline loops: CDR1 MDHEN, CDR2 SYDVKM. CDR3 region: CASSLKGGGYEQYF. CDR3 sequence (DNA): TGTGCCAGCAGTTTAAAGGGAGGGGGCTACGAGCAGTACTTC.

The V and J genes are TRBV5-1 and TRBJ2-2, with D unclear. Germline V gives CDR1 SGHRS, CDR2 YFSETQ. The CDR3 loop spans 17 amino acids. The V and J ends lost 0 bases and 1 base respectively, with 13 bases between them. The CDR3 nucleotides are TGCGCCAGCAGCTTGGTCACCGGCAGGCTGAACACCGGGGAGCTGTTTTTT. Its protein product is CASSLVTGRLNTGELFF.

This sequence joins TRBV30 and TRBJ2-1; 8 nucleotides align to TRBD2. J was trimmed by 5 bases and V by 2 bases; bases with no gene match: 8. The V gene's germline CDR1 is GTSNPN and CDR2 SVGIG (reference sequence). The CDR3 runs to 15 residues. In DNA, the CDR3 is TGTGCCTGGAGTAGGGCGGGGGGCCGTCACAATGAGCAGTTCTTC. This sequence encodes CAWSRAGGRHNEQFF. Variable domain in full (rest from reference TRBV30 and TRBJ2-1): SQTIHQWPATLVQPVGSPLSLECTVEGTSNPNLYWYRQAAGRGLQLLFYSVGIGQISSEVPQNLSASRPQDRQFILSSKKLLLSDSGFYLCAWSRAGGRHNEQFFGPGTRLTVL.

The chain couples TRBV5-6 to TRBJ1-1, with D perhaps TRBD1 (5 bases). In germline, CDR1 is SGHDT, CDR2 YYEEEE. The CDR3 spans 13 residues. Deletions cut 5 bases from V and 13 bases from J, with 21 bases between. CDR3 sequence: CASSSGLTSSSFF. The DNA for the CDR3 is TGTGCCAGCAGTTCGGGACTAACCTCGTCGAGTTTCTTT.